The text below deals with one T cell receptor beta chain. This clonotype was detected a few times. Its antigen specificity is not known. It has no much larger one-base neighbor in the sample; base qualities were not kept. The germline V gene (reference sequence) provides CDR1 MNHEY and CDR2 SMNVEV. From its cysteine to its phenylalanine, the CDR3 spans 14 amino acids. Left in the record is the CDR3 DNA by itself, 42 bases read in frame from the first base. Cut back by 5 bases and 1 base, the V and J ends lie 12 bases apart. The source of the sample is a study of CD8 T cells in ankylosing spondylitis (dated by TCRdb to the late 2010s). With regard to the full study: The study profiled T cell receptor beta repertoires in healthy donors and ankylosing spondylitis patients to find disease-linked TCR variants. The full study cohort was made up of 25 ankylosing spondylitis patients and fewer than 120 healthy donors. Peripheral blood was sampled, and synovial fluid was also collected from ankylosing spondylitis patients.

The sequencer listed for this sample is Illumina HiSeq 2500. Quantitative 5'-RACE with molecular barcodes was used to prepare TCR beta libraries. The published analysis was carried out like this. Disease-linked TCR variants were identified with a new computational method built on a probabilistic model of VDJ rearrangement. Clones were called with MiXCR by TCRdb after fastp trimmed the public reads at Q25, and only in-frame beta chains were retained. Records with the same CDR3 protein are collapsed into one entry carrying the most frequent genes and DNA. It is TCRdb's table, rather than the study itself, that gives the V and J calls and clone size. This sample is represented by under 550,000 distinct CDR3 sequences; about 25% of them were singletons. The ten largest clonotypes hold 0.85% to 1% of the sample. Here is what the overall study found, with its caveats: Blood from ankylosing spondylitis patients appeared to be characterized by a TCR beta motif composed of eight highly homologous amino acid variants. Some motif variants had previously been reported in the synovial fluid and blood of reactive arthritis patients, which suggests shared mechanisms of disease initiation. Significant enrichment of the disease-linked clones was reported in matched synovial fluid samples from ankylosing spondylitis patients. In peripheral blood, the disease-linked clones were found at relatively low frequencies and had a CD8+ phenotype.

Rearrangement joined TRBV27 to TRBJ2-7; too little of a D gene remains to name it. The sequence came from a male donor with ankylosing spondylitis. The specimen was blood, either unsorted or a sorted T cell fraction (not recorded which). The nucleotides read TGTGCCAGCAGTCGGTCAGGAATATCCTACGAGCAGTACTTC. Its coded protein is CASSRSGISYEQYF.